This section outlines one TCR beta chain sequence together with its context. What it binds is not known. The germline V gene encodes CDR1 LNHNV and CDR2 YYDKDF (reference sequence). J gave up 4 bases and V 1 base, and 7 bases lay outside the gene matches. The CDR3 totals 16 residues. The sample originates from a study of T cell responses to AZD1222 COVID-19 vaccine. Method: immunoSEQ multiplex PCR; TCRdb's copy keeps in-frame clones and lacks some. The repertoire holds 90,000 to 100,000 clones, with around 89% as singletons. Study-wide results and limits: Clonal diversity may have been underestimated in mostly white British donors. Sampling captured repertoires only after the peak T cell response. Spike-specific TCR repertoires showed rising breadth and depth after two AZD1222 doses. The span of vaccine-associated CD4 TCRs extended across spike, with dominance at 160-218 and 743-854.

This clonotype was sampled from an adult in good health. Sequenced material: peripheral blood, taken on day 0 of AZD1222 vaccination. The rearrangement joins TRBV15 to TRBJ2-1; 7 bases are shared with TRBD1. The CDR3 sequence is CATSRVEGALYNEQFF. The CDR3 DNA reads as TGTGCCACCAGCAGAGTAGAGGGGGCGTTATACAATGAGCAGTTCTTC. Combining the CDR3 with reference TRBV15 and TRBJ2-1 gives the whole variable domain DAMVIQNPRYQVTQFGKPVTLSCSQTLNHNVMYWYQQKSSQAPKLLFHYYDKDFNNEADTPDNFQSRRPNTSFCFLDIRSPGLGDTAMYLCATSRVEGALYNEQFFGPGTRLTVL.